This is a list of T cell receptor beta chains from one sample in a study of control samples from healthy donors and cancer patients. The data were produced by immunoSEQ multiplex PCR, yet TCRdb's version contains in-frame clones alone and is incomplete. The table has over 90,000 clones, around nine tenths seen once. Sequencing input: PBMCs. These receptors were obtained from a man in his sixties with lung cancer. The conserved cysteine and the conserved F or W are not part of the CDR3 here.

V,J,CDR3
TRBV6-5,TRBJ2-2,ASIKRMNTGELF
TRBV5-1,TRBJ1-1,ASSFSLPGPRNTEAF
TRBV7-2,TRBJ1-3,ASSRPDPGNTIY
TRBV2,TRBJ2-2,ASSLAGAYTGELF
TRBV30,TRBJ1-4,AWSPRAVAVATNEKLF
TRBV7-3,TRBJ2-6,ASSRKNPLSSGANVLT
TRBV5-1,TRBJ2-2,ASSFPGNGELF
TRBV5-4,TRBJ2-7,ASSFDRGLGEQY
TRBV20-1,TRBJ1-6,SASRADSPLH
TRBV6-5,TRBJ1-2,ASTTRQDSAYGYT
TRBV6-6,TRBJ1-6,ASKDRGTNNSPLH
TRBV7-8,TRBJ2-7,ASSLATLFGQTYEQY
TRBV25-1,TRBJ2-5,ASSESGRKTETQY
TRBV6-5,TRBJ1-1,ASHRDAAQSTEAF